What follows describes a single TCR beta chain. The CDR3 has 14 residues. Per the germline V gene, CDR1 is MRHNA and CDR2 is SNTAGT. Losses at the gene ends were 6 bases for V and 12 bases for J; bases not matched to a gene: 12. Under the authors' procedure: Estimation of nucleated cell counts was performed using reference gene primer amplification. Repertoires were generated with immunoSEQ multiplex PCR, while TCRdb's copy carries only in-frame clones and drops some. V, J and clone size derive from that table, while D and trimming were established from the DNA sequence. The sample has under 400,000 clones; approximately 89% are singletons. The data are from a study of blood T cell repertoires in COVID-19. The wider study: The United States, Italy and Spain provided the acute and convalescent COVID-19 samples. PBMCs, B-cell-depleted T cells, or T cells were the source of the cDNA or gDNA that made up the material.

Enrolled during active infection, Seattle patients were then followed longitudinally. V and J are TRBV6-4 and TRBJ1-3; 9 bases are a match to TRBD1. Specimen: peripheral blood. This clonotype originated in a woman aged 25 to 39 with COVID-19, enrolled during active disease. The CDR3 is CASRGDREIGNIYF. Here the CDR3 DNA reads TGTGCCAGCAGGGGGGACAGGGAGATCGGGAACATATATTTT.